The 19 T cell receptor beta chains below were found in one sample sequenced in a study of blood T cells in healthy people across ages. Primed by a sample-barcoded 5' primer and a J-beta primer mix, a second PCR proceeded for about 6 to 12 cycles. Each CDR3 protein is one row after TCRdb ran MiXCR on the 5' RACE reads. The top ten hold 3% of the sample, which has approximately 780,000 distinct CDR3 sequences, roughly 25% seen once. These data also formed part of another study, on T cells of mothers and their children.

Sequencing was performed on blood. Every receptor here comes from a boy younger than 18 in good health.

As to this clonotype: The junction departs from germline at one end; a sequencing error may be responsible. V and J are TRBV2 and TRBJ2-7; 8 bases agree with TRBD1. The CDR3 covers 13 residues. The germline gives CDR1 SNHLY, CDR2 FYNNEI. The CDR3 is CASSQDRAKIGDF. CDR3 DNA: TGTGCCAGCAGCCAGGACAGGGCCAAAATCGGGGACTTC.

This chain connects TRBV5-5 to TRBJ1-1, with D possibly matching TRBD1 (6 bases). In germline, CDR1 is SGHKS, CDR2 YYEKEE (reference sequence). The ends were cut back, 1 base at V and 5 bases at J, with 15 bases in the middle. The CDR3 length is 15 residues. The DNA of the CDR3 is TGTGCCAGCAGCTTGTACAGGGCGGGAGAGACTGAAGCTTTCTTT. Protein product: CASSLYRAGETEAFF.

This clonotype occurred a few times. Relative to the germline gene, one junction end is altered; a read error may explain this. This chain links TRBV7-8 with TRBJ2-7, with D possibly being TRBD2 (6 bases). CDR3 size: 14 residues. The V gene's germline CDR1 is SGHVS and CDR2 FQNEAQ. The CDR3 region has the DNA TGCGCCAGCAGCTTAGTCGGGACTGACGGGGAGCAGTACTTC. As protein: CASSLVGTDGEQYF.

The gene calls are TRBV20-1 and TRBJ2-4; no reliable D call. Trimming took off 3 bases at V and 0 bases at J, with 15 bases between the two ends. The CDR3 consists of 16 residues. Germline CDR1 reads DFQATT; CDR2 reads SNEGSKA (reference sequence). The CDR3 loop reads CSARGYGELAKNIQYF. For the CDR3, the DNA is TGCAGTGCTAGGGGGTATGGGGAACTAGCCAAAAACATTCAGTACTTC.

The V gene is TRBV20-1, the J gene TRBJ2-3; perhaps TRBD2 as D (7 bases). The V and J ends lost 0 bases and 6 bases respectively, with 16 bases between them. This CDR3 contains 15 residues. Germline V gene sequence: CDR1 DFQATT, CDR2 SNEGSKA (reference sequence). The CDR3 region has the DNA TGCAGTGCTAGAGATCCGCGGGGGCCGGGCGATACGCAGTATTTT. Encoded protein: CSARDPRGPGDTQYF.

The chain carries TRBV20-1 and TRBJ1-5; TRBD1 agrees at 8 bases. CDR1 is DFQATT and CDR2 is SNEGSKA in the germline V gene (reference sequence). J lost 2 bases, V lost 1 base, and 4 bases had no gene match. The CDR3 covers 15 residues. In DNA, the CDR3 is TGCAGTGCTAGAGCAGGGGGCGCGGGCAATCAGCCCCAGCATTTT. Protein: CSARAGGAGNQPQHF.

This clonotype was counted many times. The CDR3, as DNA: TGCGCCAGCAGCTTCCAACAGGGGAGCGGGGAGCTGTTTTTT. This sequence encodes CASSFQQGSGELFF. The rearrangement joins TRBV5-1 to TRBJ2-2; 7 nucleotides line up with TRBD1. CDR3 length: 14 residues. Losses at the gene ends were 2 bases for V and 7 bases for J; bases not matched to a gene: 5. Germline loops: CDR1 SGHRS, CDR2 YFSETQ.

Comment on this clonotype: The junction departs from germline at one end; a sequencing error may be responsible. The V and J genes are TRBV11-2 and TRBJ1-6, with D uncertain. CDR3 length: 16 residues. Germline V gives CDR1 SGHAT, CDR2 FQNNGV. DNA of the CDR3: TGTGCCGGCAGCCTCGCAGCCTTATCCTATAATTCACCCCTCCACTTT. It encodes CAGSLAALSYNSPLHF.

As regards this clonotype: Germline is not matched at one junction end, which may reflect a read error. J is TRBJ2-6 and V is TRBV27, with a possible D match to TRBD1 (5 bases). This CDR3 comprises 15 residues. CDR1 is MNHEY and CDR2 is SMNVEV in the germline V gene (reference sequence). The CDR3 loop reads CASRLHGSGANILTF. CDR3 DNA: TGTGCCAGCAGGCTTCACGGCTCTGGGGCCAACATCCTGACTTTC.

This clonotype was seen a handful of times. The chain has TRBV20-1 and TRBJ2-3, with 10 bases lining up with TRBD2. The CDR3 extends over 16 amino acids. Per germline, CDR1 DFQATT and CDR2 SNEGSKA (reference sequence). Trimming took 3 bases from V and 9 from J; bases not matched to a gene: 15. The DNA for the CDR3 is TGCAGTGCTAGGAATTTAGCGGGGGGACTCACGGACACGCAGTATTTT. Its protein product is CSARNLAGGLTDTQYF.

The rearrangement uses TRBV12-5 and TRBJ2-5; TRBD2 agrees at 7 bases. The CDR3 covers 15 residues. With 6 bases clipped from V and 3 bases from J, the junction kept 10 bases outside the gene matches. Germline V gene data show CDR1 as LGHNT and CDR2 as FRNRAP. CDR3 loop: CASGASGDLEETQYF. CDR3 coding DNA: TGTGCTAGTGGGGCCAGCGGGGACCTAGAAGAGACCCAGTACTTC. The whole variable domain, remainder taken from reference TRBV12-5 and TRBJ2-5, is DARVTQTPRHKVTEMGQEVTMRCQPILGHNTVFWYRQTMMQGLELLAYFRNRAPLDDSGMPKDRFSAEMPDATLATLKIQPSEPRDSAVYFCASGASGDLEETQYFGPGTRLLVL.

The gene calls are TRBV10-1 and TRBJ2-5; D not certain. The J call may be in error: the DNA end matches TRBJ2-1 better. This CDR3 has 12 residues. Germline V gene sequence: CDR1 WNHNN, CDR2 SYGVQD (reference sequence). The CDR3 sequence: CASSGGANEQFF. CDR3 bases: TGCGCCAGCAGCGGTGGAGCCAATGAGCAGTTCTTC.

The chain is built from TRBV5-5 and TRBJ1-6, with D tentatively TRBD1 (6 bases). Germline CDR1 SGHKS, CDR2 YYEKEE (reference sequence). V was shortened by 3 bases and J by 10 bases, with 17 bases between the two germline ends. The CDR3 runs to 15 residues. This CDR3 reads CASSWGGDIGSPLHF. DNA for the CDR3: TGTGCCAGCAGCTGGGGGGGGGACATCGGCTCACCCCTCCACTTT.

The CDR3 coding sequence is TGTGCCACCAGTGACCCTAGCGGGAGTGGAGCAGATACGCAGTATTTT. Protein: CATSDPSGSGADTQYF. The gene calls are TRBV24-1 and TRBJ2-3, with TRBD2 matching over 10 bases. Germline CDR1 reads KGHDR; CDR2 reads SFDVKD. Trimming removed 4 bases from V and 4 bases from J; junction bases left unmatched: 7. The CDR3 has 16 residues.

The genes are TRBV20-1 and TRBJ2-7; 10 nucleotides agree with TRBD1. V shed 6 bases and J 6 bases; nucleotides not matched to a gene: 8. CDR3 length: 13 amino acids. The germline V gene has CDR1 DFQATT and CDR2 SNEGSKA (reference sequence). Written as DNA, the CDR3 is TGCAGTGCGCAACACGGACAGGGGGGCGAGCAGTACTTC. Amino acids: CSAQHGQGGEQYF.

The V and J genes are TRBV12-3 or TRBV12-4 and TRBJ1-5, with no clear D. There are 14 residues in the CDR3. V was pared by 8 bases and J by 4 bases, with 15 bases between. CDR3 bases: TGTGCCAGCGCCTTGGGCTCTATTAATCAGCCCCAGCATTTT. This gives the protein CASALGSINQPQHF.

This clonotype was detected a few times. The chain is built from TRBV11-2 and TRBJ2-7; a possible D gene is TRBD1 (8 bases). This CDR3 contains 17 residues. With 4 bases removed from V and 0 bases from J, the gap between germline ends came to 19 bases. Germline-derived CDR1 and CDR2 are SGHAT and FQNNGV. CDR3 nucleotides: TGTGCCAGCAGCTCCCCGCGGGGGACAGGTAACTCCTACGAGCAGTACTTC. Its protein product is CASSSPRGTGNSYEQYF.

This clonotype was detected only a few times. The V call is TRBV2, the J call TRBJ2-5; 7 bases are shared with TRBD1. Near its end, the DNA agrees better with TRBJ2-7, so the J call may be wrong. CDR1 and CDR2 (germline): SNHLY, FYNNEI. This CDR3 region has 14 residues. Written as DNA, the CDR3 is TGTGCCAGCAACTTGGACAGGCCAACCTACGAGCAGTACTTC. It translates to CASNLDRPTYEQYF.

The rearrangement uses TRBV6-2 or TRBV6-3 and TRBJ2-7, with D possibly being TRBD2 (6 bases). CDR3 length: 12 amino acids. Trimming pared 5 bases from V and 7 bases from J, leaving 12 bases between. Germline V CDR1 and CDR2: MNHEY, SVGEGT. In DNA form, the CDR3 reads TGTGCCAGCAGTAATACCGCGGGAGAGCAGTACTTC. Its translation: CASSNTAGEQYF.